This T cell receptor (beta chain) was profiled in a study of T cells in localized non-small cell lung cancer (dated by TCRdb to 2018 to 2020). Looking at the study overall: The study analyzed T cell repertoires of 200 to 250 early-stage NSCLC patients, comparing tumors and uninvolved tumor-adjacent lungs. Of the NSCLC patients, over 120 were male and approximately 110 were female, and the mean age was around 66 years. The cohort was made up of approximately 250 treatment-naive NSCLC patients whose localized lung tumors had been resected. On the study overall, not on this receptor specifically: Because the study design was exploratory, TCR variables were selected using unadjusted p-values without false-discovery rate correction. A median of approximately 55 of the top 100 tumor clones were detected in paired uninvolved adjacent lung, and some 29 of these tumor clones were also found among the top 100 clones of the paired uninvolved adjacent lung. Longer overall survival was associated with higher blood T cell density, whereas shorter survival was associated with higher adjacent-lung clonality. Because multi-region tumor sequencing was not done, intratumor heterogeneity could not be ruled out. Uninvolved tumor-adjacent lung showed the highest T cell clonality, higher than tumor, which suggests more focused antigenic responses in the uninvolved tumor-adjacent lung.

TCR beta CDR3 regions were sequenced from DNA using the immunoSEQ Assay. On the study's bioinformatics: T cell density was computed as TCR beta template counts normalized to usable DNA estimated by amplifying housekeeping genes. Using the preseqR package, richness was estimated by extrapolating to 120,000 templates for tissue samples and 400,000 templates for PBMC samples. Clonality was defined by subtracting Pielou's evenness from one. Tissue-enriched TCRs were identified by differential abundance testing using productive amino-acid clonotypes, minimum total count 5 and alpha 0.1. The Jaccard Index and the Morisita Overlap Index were used to quantify repertoire overlap between compartments. GLIPH clustered TCR beta CDR3s with public tetramer-defined viral CDR3s; viral motifs required at least three viral sequences plus V-gene enrichment. Sourced from immuneACCESS, this table was stored by TCRdb with only in-frame sequences that have V and J called. A share of the clones is absent; for the studies checked, an unresolved V gene accounts for under half, and the remainder has no known explanation. V and J calls and clone size are given by that table; D and trimming were obtained from the DNA. Within this sample are about 36,000 clones, with around 88% of them counted one time only. The ten largest account for less than 9% of the sample.

Details on this clone: It has no known antigen specificity. Nothing much larger sits one base from this clone, and base qualities are not available.

At diagnosis, tumor, uninvolved tumor-adjacent lung and peripheral blood were collected and then preserved as a mix of FFPE and fresh-frozen material. Blood samples were analyzed as peripheral blood mononuclear cells for TCR repertoire profiling. The germline V gene yields ENHRY for CDR1 and SYGVKD for CDR2. V loses 2 bases of germline sequence and J loses 4 bases, and the interval between the two ends is 5 bases. The CDR3, cysteine through phenylalanine, is 12 amino acids long. Of the read, only the CDR3 DNA is kept; its 36 bases are in frame from base 1. The sample consisted of peripheral blood, taken before any cancer treatment. The sequence was obtained from a woman aged 35-75 years with stage I lung adenocarcinoma. In this chain, TRBV10-3 is recombined with TRBJ1-2, with no confidently assigned D gene. The CDR3 region: CAISEATYGYTF. The sequence in DNA is TGTGCCATCAGTGAGGCGACCTATGGCTACACCTTC.